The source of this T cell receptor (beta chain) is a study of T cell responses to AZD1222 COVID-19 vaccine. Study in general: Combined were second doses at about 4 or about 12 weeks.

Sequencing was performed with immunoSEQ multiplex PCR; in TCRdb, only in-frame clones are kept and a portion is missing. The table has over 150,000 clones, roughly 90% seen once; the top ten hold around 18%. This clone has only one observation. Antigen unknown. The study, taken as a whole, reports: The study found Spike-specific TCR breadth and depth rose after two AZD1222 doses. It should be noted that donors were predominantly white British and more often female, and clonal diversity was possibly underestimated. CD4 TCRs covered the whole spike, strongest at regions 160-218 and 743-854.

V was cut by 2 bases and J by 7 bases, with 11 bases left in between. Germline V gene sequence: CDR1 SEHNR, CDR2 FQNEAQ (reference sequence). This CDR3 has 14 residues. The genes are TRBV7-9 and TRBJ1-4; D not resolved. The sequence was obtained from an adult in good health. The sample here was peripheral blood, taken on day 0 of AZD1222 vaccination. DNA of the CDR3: TGTGCCAGCAGCTTACTCGGAAATACTGAAAAACTGTTTTTT. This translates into CASSLLGNTEKLFF.